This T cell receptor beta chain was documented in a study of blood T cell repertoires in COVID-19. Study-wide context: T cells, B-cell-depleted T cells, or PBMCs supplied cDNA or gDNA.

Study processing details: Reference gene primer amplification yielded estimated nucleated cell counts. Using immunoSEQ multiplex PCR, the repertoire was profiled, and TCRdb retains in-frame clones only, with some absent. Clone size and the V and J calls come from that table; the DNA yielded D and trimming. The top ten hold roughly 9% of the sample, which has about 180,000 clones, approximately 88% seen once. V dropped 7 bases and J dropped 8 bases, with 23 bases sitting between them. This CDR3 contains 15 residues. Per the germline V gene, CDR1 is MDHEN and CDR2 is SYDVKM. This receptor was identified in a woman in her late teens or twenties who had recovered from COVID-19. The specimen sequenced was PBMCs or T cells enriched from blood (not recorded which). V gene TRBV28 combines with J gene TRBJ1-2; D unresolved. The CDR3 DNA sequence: TGTGCCAGCACCCCTCGGGCAGGACCCTCGGGAGGCTACACCTTC. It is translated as CASTPRAGPSGGYTF.